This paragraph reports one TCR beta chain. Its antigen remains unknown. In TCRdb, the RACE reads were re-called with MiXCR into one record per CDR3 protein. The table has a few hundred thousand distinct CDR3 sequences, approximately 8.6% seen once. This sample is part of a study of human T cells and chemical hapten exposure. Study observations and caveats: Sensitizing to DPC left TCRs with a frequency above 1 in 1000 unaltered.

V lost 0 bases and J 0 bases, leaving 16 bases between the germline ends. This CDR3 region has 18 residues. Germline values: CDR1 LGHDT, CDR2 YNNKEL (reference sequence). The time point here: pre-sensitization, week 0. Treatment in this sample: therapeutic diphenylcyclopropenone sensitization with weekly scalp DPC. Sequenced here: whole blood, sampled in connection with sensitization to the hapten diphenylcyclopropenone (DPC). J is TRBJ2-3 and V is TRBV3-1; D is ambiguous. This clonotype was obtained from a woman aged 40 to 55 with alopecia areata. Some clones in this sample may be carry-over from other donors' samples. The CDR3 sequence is CASSQDWVEHSSTDTQYF. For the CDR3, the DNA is TGTGCCAGCAGCCAAGATTGGGTCGAACACTCTAGCACAGATACGCAGTATTTT.